The 23 T cell receptor beta chains given below trace back to one sample, sequenced in a study of blood T cell repertoires in COVID-19. Here immunoSEQ multiplex PCR was the method, and the copy in TCRdb shows in-frame clones only, minus some. The top ten hold approximately 12% of the sample, which has some 200,000 clones, around 81% seen once. The specimen sequenced was peripheral blood. The source is a woman of 80 years or more with COVID-19, enrolled during active disease.

This clone was detected only a few times. The rearrangement joins TRBV5-6 to TRBJ1-2; 7 bases line up with TRBD1. The V segment lost 3 bases and the J segment 9 bases; nucleotides outside the gene matches: 8. The CDR3 runs to 13 residues. Germline assignment: CDR1 SGHDT and CDR2 YYEEEE. The CDR3 coding sequence is TGTGCCAGCAGCTCGACAGGGATGAGGAGCTACACCTTC. It yields the protein CASSSTGMRSYTF.

This clone was seen more than once but under ten times. The rearrangement links TRBV4-3 to TRBJ2-2; 7 bases align to TRBD1. The CDR3 covers 19 residues. The V gene end was trimmed by 2 bases and the J gene end by 1 base; junction bases not matched to a gene: 13. Germline V gene data show CDR1 as LGHNA and CDR2 as YSLEER. The CDR3 loop reads CASSQNRWTGQRNTGELFF. Written as DNA, the CDR3 is TGCGCCAGCAGCCAAAATCGGTGGACGGGACAGCGGAACACCGGGGAGCTGTTTTTT.

This clone was recorded once. The J gene is TRBJ2-7, the V gene TRBV28, with D uncertain. The V and J ends lost 6 bases and 1 base respectively, with 7 bases between them. The CDR3 consists of 12 residues. Germline CDR1 and CDR2: MDHEN and SYDVKM. CDR3 sequence reads: CASSPNSYEQYF. The CDR3 DNA sequence: TGTGCCAGCAGCCCCAATTCCTACGAGCAGTACTTC.

The chain links TRBV24-1 to TRBJ2-7; D remains unclear. Germline lookup yields CDR1 KGHDR and CDR2 SFDVKD. V was cut by 3 bases and J by 5 bases, with 16 bases left in between. The CDR3 loop spans 15 amino acids. The CDR3, as DNA: TGTGCCACCAGTGATCCTCAACACGGTCGGGACGAGCAGTACTTC. Its protein product is CATSDPQHGRDEQYF.

This rearrangement joins TRBV3-1 (or the pseudogene TRBV3-2) to TRBJ1-2, with a weak D call TRBD1 (5 bases). The germline gives CDR1 LGHDT, CDR2 YNNKEL (reference sequence). The CDR3 extends over 15 amino acids. Trimming shortened V by 4 bases and J by 0 bases, and 12 bases separated the two germline ends. The DNA of the CDR3 is TGTGCCAGCAGCCCGACAGCGATCTCTAACTATGGCTACACCTTC. It specifies CASSPTAISNYGYTF.

A single count supports this clone. The chain joins TRBV28 to TRBJ1-4, with TRBD1 identical over 7 bases. Germline CDR1 is MDHEN and CDR2 is SYDVKM. The CDR3 spans 14 residues. V dropped 5 bases and J dropped 8; count of bases not matched to a gene: 8. The CDR3 sequence is CASSPQGDREKLFF. The CDR3 nucleotides are TGTGCCAGCAGTCCCCAGGGGGATAGGGAAAAACTGTTTTTT. Using reference TRBV28 and TRBJ1-4 for the parts outside the CDR3, the full variable domain is DVKVTQSSRYLVKRTGEKVFLECVQDMDHENMFWYRQDPGLGLRLIYFSYDVKMKEKGDIPEGYSVSREKKERFSLILESASTNQTSMYLCASSPQGDREKLFFGSGTQLSVL.

This clone was seen once. The rearrangement joins TRBV6-2 or TRBV6-3 to TRBJ2-1, with a possible D match to TRBD2 (6 bases). CDR3 length: 13 residues. The germline gives CDR1 MNHEY, CDR2 SVGEGT. Deletions cut 6 bases from V and 3 bases from J, with 9 bases between. The CDR3 sequence is CASSGTFYNEQFF. The CDR3 DNA sequence: TGTGCCAGCAGCGGGACTTTCTACAATGAGCAGTTCTTC.

The CDR3 DNA follows: TGTGCCAGCAGCCAAGGACAGGGAGACACTGAAGCTTTCTTT. Translated, it gives CASSQGQGDTEAFF. V usage is TRBV3-1 (or the pseudogene TRBV3-2) and J usage is TRBJ1-1; 7 nucleotides line up with TRBD1. V lost 1 base and J lost 3; bases outside the gene matches: 2. Germline CDR1 is LGHDT and CDR2 is YNNKEL (reference sequence). This CDR3 region has 14 residues.

V usage is TRBV28 and J usage is TRBJ1-2, with D maybe TRBD1 (6 bases). Germline CDR1 reads MDHEN; CDR2 reads SYDVKM. The ends were cut back, 6 bases at V and 5 bases at J, with 19 bases in the middle. The CDR3 spans 15 residues. The CDR3 DNA sequence: TGTGCCAGCAGCCCCGGGGACAAAGGCGTATATGGCTACACCTTC. This translates into CASSPGDKGVYGYTF.

This clone has only a few counts. The CDR3 sequence is CASSKGALAKNIQYF. The CDR3 DNA sequence: TGTGCCAGCAGCAAGGGGGCTCTAGCCAAAAACATTCAGTACTTC. The V call is TRBV21-1, the J call TRBJ2-4; TRBD1, as called in the table, went unchecked against the DNA. TRBV21-1 is flagged as a pseudogene. The CDR3 loop spans 15 amino acids.

V is TRBV19 and J is TRBJ2-2; 8 nucleotides line up with TRBD1. The V segment lost 1 base and the J segment 7 bases; nucleotides outside the gene matches: 5. The CDR3 totals 15 residues. Looked up from germline, CDR1 is LNHDA and CDR2 is SQIVND (reference sequence). CDR3 bases: TGTGCCAGTAGTATAGGGACAGGGTATGGCGGGGAGCTGTTTTTT. Residues: CASSIGTGYGGELFF.

V is TRBV5-1 and J is TRBJ2-7; the D gene is possibly TRBD1 (5 bases). Trimming took 2 bases from V and 0 from J, leaving 9 bases between them. The germline gives CDR1 SGHRS, CDR2 YFSETQ. The CDR3 spans 14 residues. The CDR3 bases are TGCGCCAGCAGCTTCTGGGGCGCCTCCTACGAGCAGTACTTC. Protein product: CASSFWGASYEQYF.

V gene TRBV12-3 or TRBV12-4 combines with J gene TRBJ1-4; D not certain. There are 12 residues in the CDR3. Deletions cut 8 bases from V and 4 bases from J, with 8 bases between. Here the CDR3 reads CASAINNEKLFF. In DNA form, the CDR3 reads TGTGCCAGCGCGATCAATAATGAAAAACTGTTTTTT.

The chain carries TRBV19 and TRBJ2-7, with D possibly being TRBD2 (5 bases). Trimming shortened V by 3 bases and J by 2 bases, and 14 bases separated the two germline ends. Germline V CDR1 and CDR2: LNHDA, SQIVND (reference sequence). This CDR3 spans 15 amino acids. The CDR3 spells CASSMSGGLPYEQYF. CDR3 coding DNA: TGTGCCAGTAGTATGTCGGGCGGGTTGCCCTACGAGCAGTACTTC.

The rearrangement links TRBV24-1 to TRBJ1-1, with TRBD1 matching over 9 bases. Trimming at V came to 5 bases and at J to 4 bases, leaving 4 bases not matched to a gene. CDR1 and CDR2 from the germline V gene are KGHDR and SFDVKD. The CDR3 is 14 amino acids. The CDR3 nucleotides are TGTGCCACCAGTGCCGGACAGGGGACCACTGAAGCTTTCTTT. It encodes CATSAGQGTTEAFF.

DNA for the CDR3: TGTGCCAGCAGACGGGGGGGGCAGGTAGATACGCAGTATTTT. Amino acid sequence: CASRRGGQVDTQYF. V and J are TRBV2 and TRBJ2-3; TRBD2 aligns across 8 bases. V trimming: 6 bases; J trimming: 5 bases; junction bases outside the gene matches: 7. The CDR3 is made up of 14 amino acids. Germline lookup yields CDR1 SNHLY and CDR2 FYNNEI. Based on the CDR3 plus reference TRBV2 and TRBJ2-3, the full variable domain is EPEVTQTPSHQVTQMGQEVILRCVPISNHLYFYWYRQILGQKVEFLVSFYNNEISEKSEIFDDQFSVERPDGSNFTLKIRSTKLEDSAMYFCASRRGGQVDTQYFGPGTRLTVL.

V is TRBV9 and J is TRBJ1-4; D remains ambiguous. V was shortened by 0 bases and J by 5 bases, with 5 bases between the two germline ends. The germline V gene has CDR1 SGDLS and CDR2 YYNGEE. CDR3 size: 13 residues. For the CDR3, the DNA is TGTGCCAGCAGCGTAGGTCTCAATGAAAAACTGTTTTTT. Translated, it gives CASSVGLNEKLFF.

This chain links TRBV5-6 with TRBJ2-3, with 7 nucleotides matching TRBD1. Germline V gene data show CDR1 as SGHDT and CDR2 as YYEEEE. There are 15 residues in the CDR3. V lost 2 bases to trimming and J lost 2 bases; unmatched junction nucleotides: 5. DNA for the CDR3: TGTGCCAGCAGCTTTCGGACAGGAGCCACAGATACGCAGTATTTT. Residues: CASSFRTGATDTQYF.

The chain carries TRBV5-4 and TRBJ1-2; TRBD1 might be the D (5 bases). Trimming stripped 4 bases from V and 1 base from J, with 17 bases between. Germline CDR1 is SGHNT and CDR2 is YYREEE (reference sequence). The CDR3 extends over 16 amino acids. The CDR3 sequence is CASSPGGTRGNYGYTF. Here the CDR3 DNA reads TGTGCCAGCAGCCCGGGGGGAACTCGGGGTAACTATGGCTACACCTTC.

The chain is built from TRBV5-6 and TRBJ2-3; TRBD1 matches at 9 bases. Germline V CDR1 and CDR2: SGHDT, YYEEEE. J lost 5 bases, V lost 3 bases, and 13 bases had no gene match. This CDR3 comprises 17 residues. CDR3 loop: CASSYGQGQGGEDTQYF. The CDR3 nucleotides read TGTGCCAGCAGCTACGGACAGGGGCAAGGTGGAGAAGATACGCAGTATTTT.

The chain combines TRBV5-1 with TRBJ1-2; 12 bases align to TRBD1. After removal of 4 bases from V and 3 bases from J, the junction contained 4 bases not matched to a gene. Germline-derived CDR1 and CDR2 are SGHRS and YFSETQ. The CDR3 runs 15 residues. CDR3 coding DNA: TGCGCCAGCAGCCGGGGACAGGGGGCTGACTATGGCTACACCTTC. Translation gives CASSRGQGADYGYTF.

The chain couples TRBV14 to TRBJ1-6; no reliable D call. The CDR3 sequence is 19 residues long. CDR1 and CDR2 (germline): SGHDN, FVKESK. Trimming took off 1 base at V and 5 bases at J, with 21 bases between the two ends. CDR3 loop: CASSQALYGRAGNNSPLHF. The DNA for the CDR3 is TGTGCCAGCAGCCAAGCCCTCTATGGTCGGGCCGGGAATAATTCACCCCTCCACTTT.

The gene calls are TRBV6-5 and TRBJ2-5; 10 bases are shared with TRBD1. CDR3 length: 15 residues. The germline V gene encodes CDR1 MNHEY and CDR2 SVGAGI. Trimming removed 6 bases from V and 7 bases from J; junction bases left unmatched: 11. The DNA for the CDR3 is TGTGCCAGCAGCCTCGGGACAGGGGATGGCGGGACCCAGTACTTC. Translation gives CASSLGTGDGGTQYF.